This TCR beta chain was captured in a study of blood T cell repertoires in COVID-19. About the research overall: The origin of the acute and convalescent COVID-19 samples was the United States, Italy and Spain. The cDNA or gDNA used as material had been derived from T cells, B-cell-depleted T cells, or PBMCs.

Per germline, CDR1 SGHKS and CDR2 YYEKEE (reference sequence). Unmatched junction bases numbered 5, after V lost 0 bases and J lost 7 bases. The CDR3 contains 15 residues. Methods used by the authors: Nucleated cell counts were estimated from reference gene primer amplification. The method was immunoSEQ multiplex PCR; TCRdb's version includes in-frame clones alone and lacks a portion of them. The DNA gave D and trimming, while V, J and clone size come from that table. This repertoire shows more than 85,000 clones, about 83% found once; its top ten account for just under 10%. The chain carries TRBV5-5 and TRBJ1-5, with TRBD1 matching over 9 bases. Source material: peripheral blood. The sequence derives from a man aged 35 to 55 with active or convalescent COVID-19. The CDR3 sequence is CASSLEGQGFQPQHF. The CDR3 region has the DNA TGTGCCAGCAGCTTGGAGGGACAGGGTTTCCAGCCCCAGCATTTT.